This TCR beta chain was profiled in a study of blood T cell repertoires in COVID-19 (dated by TCRdb to about 2020). In terms of the full investigation: Samples covering the acute and convalescent phases of COVID-19 were provided by collaborators in the United States, Italy and Spain. The samples were drawn from two sources: the first 160 participants of the ongoing ImmuneRACE study, and 1,200 or so subjects contributed by 6 global collaborators. Where available, HLA class I and class II types were obtained from metadata supplied by the sample provider rather than from assay-based typing. The repertoires were made available in a free public database intended to serve as a resource for research on the immune response to SARS-CoV-2. The dataset comprised deeply sampled blood TCRbeta repertoires from subjects exposed to, actively infected with, or recovered from COVID-19. The sample metadata nearly always contained a de-identified subject ID, COVID-19 status, age in years and sex. The material from the prospective study consisted of cDNA or gDNA derived from T cells, B-cell-depleted T cells, or PBMCs.

Results the study describes overall, beyond this receptor: The amount of clinical and demographic metadata varied by source and participant and was provided uncurated.

TCRbeta CDR3 regions were amplified from genomic DNA by means of the immunoSEQ Assay, a bias-controlled multiplex PCR. In the paper's pipeline: The number of nucleated cells in each sample was estimated by amplification of reference gene primers within the assay. To quantify the absolute abundance of each unique TCRbeta CDR3 rearrangement, sequence reads were collapsed and filtered. For each sample, productive Simpson clonality was calculated by taking the square root of Simpson's diversity index across productive rearrangements. Here the immuneACCESS table is served through TCRdb, limited to in-frame sequences with V and J called. Missing clones are a known gap in these copies; in checked studies unresolved V genes cover under half, and the rest lacks a known reason. V and J calls and clone size are as listed in that table; D and trimming were resolved from the DNA. The sample table holds roughly 280,000 clones, of which about 87% were seen once. Of the sample, roughly 5.6% falls within the top ten clones.

With regard to this clone: Its antigen remains unidentified. Per-base qualities were not stored, and no clone one base away is much larger.

One collaborating source in Seattle enrolled patients during active infection and followed them longitudinally through the course of disease. Each collaborating institution followed its own protocols to collect whole blood in K2EDTA tubes. For TCRbeta analysis, collaborators shipped samples as frozen whole blood, isolated PBMCs, or DNA extracted from either of those sample types. The sequenced sample was peripheral blood. The receptor was isolated from a woman between 55 and 75 years old with COVID-19, enrolled during active disease.

For the CDR3, the sequence is CASSLWDRETNQPQHF. The base sequence is TGTGCCAGCAGTCTCTGGGACAGAGAAACAAATCAGCCCCAGCATTTT. The chain was built from TRBV7-6 and TRBJ1-5; 7 nucleotides in the junction match TRBD1. CDR1 and CDR2 were assigned from the germline V gene as SGHVS and FNYEAQ. Compared with germline, V lacks 6 bases and J lacks 4 bases; bases without a gene match: 12. The CDR3 measures 16 amino acids from cysteine to phenylalanine. The kept DNA is CDR3 alone, 48 bases in frame from the first base.